These T cell receptor beta chains were read from a single sample in a study of molecular identifiers for immune sequencing clone quantification. Using its own MiXCR run on the PCR reads, TCRdb lists one record per CDR3 protein. Of some 680,000 distinct CDR3 sequences listed, 25% are singletons. Sequenced sample: naive CD8+ T cells from blood, with Jurkat cell RNA spiked in. These receptors all come from a human donor in good health. Some libraries in this study had Jurkat cell RNA spiked in. Each CDR3 is given with its conserved first and last residue. Fields, in order: D gene, J gene, V gene, clone size, CDR3 protein, CDR3 DNA. A D gene is named only where the DNA matches it firmly. Only some rows state a clone size, as once, few, many or a class for expanded clones.

. TRBJ2-7 TRBV29-1 many CSVERDLPGQQYF TGCAGCGTTGAACGCGACCTACCGGGACAGCAGTACTTC
TRBD2 TRBJ2-2 TRBV27 few CASSSRDYPGELFF TGTGCCAGCAGTTCAAGGGACTATCCCGGGGAGCTGTTTTTT
. TRBJ2-5 TRBV5-4 many CASSTRTREETQYF TGTGCCAGCAGCACCCGGACGAGGGAAGAGACCCAGTACTTC
. TRBJ1-4 TRBV19 few CASSLFGQLNEKLFF TGTGCCAGTAGCCTCTTCGGACAGCTTAATGAAAAACTGTTTTTT
. TRBJ2-4 TRBV5-6 many CASTGLTHQNIQYF TGTGCCAGCACCGGGCTAACCCACCAAAACATTCAGTACTTC
. TRBJ1-4 TRBV5-6 . CASSPDGSTNEKLFF TGTGCCAGCAGCCCCGATGGTTCGACTAATGAAAAACTGTTTTTT
. TRBJ2-3 TRBV14 many CASSLEDPTDTQYF TGTGCCAGCAGCCTCGAAGATCCTACAGATACGCAGTATTTT
TRBD2 TRBJ2-3 TRBV9 few CASSPGLAALPTDTQYF TGTGCCAGCAGCCCCGGACTAGCAGCCCTTCCCACAGATACGCAGTATTTT
. TRBJ2-7 TRBV4-2 many CASSQDIGEQYEQYF TGTGCCAGCAGCCAAGATATCGGGGAGCAGTACGAGCAGTACTTC
. TRBJ2-5 TRBV4-3 . CASSQGTGSEETQYF TGCGCCAGCAGCCAAGGAACGGGATCTGAAGAGACCCAGTACTTC
TRBD2 TRBJ2-5 TRBV7-6 few CASSPLLAGGLGETQYF TGTGCCAGCAGCCCCCTTCTAGCGGGGGGCCTGGGGGAGACCCAGTACTTC
TRBD1 TRBJ2-7 TRBV19 . CASSHNSGQGFYEQYF TGTGCCAGTAGCCATAACTCGGGACAGGGGTTCTACGAGCAGTACTTC
. TRBJ1-5 TRBV28 many CASSLRGARQPQHF TGTGCCAGCAGCCTACGAGGGGCGCGACAGCCCCAGCATTTT
TRBD1 TRBJ2-7 TRBV6-2/TRBV6-3 . CASSTDRGGEQYF TGTGCCAGCAGTACGGACAGGGGAGGCGAGCAGTACTTC
TRBD2 TRBJ2-7 TRBV20-1 . CSRLGSGRRTSYEQHF TGCAGTCGACTGGGGAGCGGGAGGCGCACCTCCTACGAGCAGCACTTC
TRBD2 TRBJ2-1 TRBV28 many CASSFLDGGEQFF TGTGCCAGCAGTTTTTTGGACGGGGGGGAGCAGTTCTTC
. TRBJ2-2 TRBV27 . CASSRTPVTGELFF TGTGCCAGCAGCCGAACCCCAGTAACCGGGGAGCTGTTTTTT
. TRBJ2-7 TRBV30 . CAWSGQQGGEQYF TGTGCCTGGAGCGGGCAACAGGGAGGCGAGCAGTACTTC
. TRBJ1-6 TRBV28 many CASSPSGSPLHF TGTGCCAGCAGTCCCAGTGGCTCACCCCTCCACTTT
TRBD2 TRBJ2-7 TRBV7-9 few CASSSLSGSTYEQYF TGTGCCAGCAGCTCGCTAAGCGGGAGTACCTACGAGCAGTACTTC
. TRBJ1-3 TRBV7-6 once CASSLEPGNTIYF TGTGCCAGCAGCTTAGAACCTGGAAACACCATATATTTT
TRBD1 TRBJ2-3 TRBV10-3 few CAISNRDRGTDTQYF TGTGCCATCAGTAACCGGGACAGGGGCACAGATACGCAGTATTTT
. TRBJ2-7 TRBV20-1 few CSATKGIEQYF TGCAGTGCTACAAAGGGTATCGAGCAGTACTTC
. TRBJ2-5 TRBV12-3/TRBV12-4 . CASSFSRDAPQYF TGTGCCAGCAGTTTTTCCAGGGACGCGCCCCAGTACTTC
. TRBJ2-7 TRBV30 many CAWSKGAAYEQYF TGTGCCTGGAGTAAAGGGGCCGCCTACGAGCAGTACTTC
. TRBJ2-3 TRBV30 few CAWSLAGSLTDTQYF TGTGCCTGGAGTCTTGCGGGCAGTCTAACAGATACGCAGTATTTT
TRBD1 TRBJ1-1 TRBV9 . CASSAGTGHTEAFF TGTGCCAGCAGCGCCGGGACAGGGCACACTGAAGCTTTCTTT
. TRBJ2-3 TRBV2 many CASSEALTGDTQYF TGTGCCAGCAGTGAAGCGCTAACAGGAGATACGCAGTATTTT
. TRBJ2-1 TRBV7-9 . CASSLPRQGGYNEQFF TGTGCCAGCAGCTTACCTCGGCAGGGGGGATACAATGAGCAGTTCTTC
TRBD1 TRBJ2-7 TRBV7-2 . CASSDGTGGFYEQYF TGTGCCAGCAGCGACGGGACAGGGGGCTTTTACGAGCAGTACTTC
. TRBJ1-1 TRBV4-3 few CASSRSGGAQTEAFF TGCGCCAGCAGCCGAAGTGGAGGGGCGCAAACTGAAGCTTTCTTT
TRBD1 TRBJ2-2 TRBV29-1 many CSVQGWTTGELFF TGCAGCGTACAGGGGTGGACCACCGGGGAGCTGTTTTTT
. TRBJ2-7 TRBV7-9 many CASSSRTGAEQYF TGTGCCAGCAGCTCACGAACAGGTGCCGAGCAGTACTTC
. TRBJ2-7 TRBV27 . CASSPGAGINSYKQYF TGTGCCAGCAGTCCGGGTGCCGGAATCAACTCCTACAAGCAGTACTTC
. TRBJ1-2 TRBV5-1 many CASSLVRNYGYTF TGCGCCAGCAGCTTGGTCCGGAACTATGGCTACACCTTC
. TRBJ1-4 TRBV5-6 few CASSLEQAANEKLFF TGTGCCAGCAGCTTGGAACAGGCCGCTAATGAAAAACTGTTTTTT
. TRBJ1-5 TRBV4-3 . CASSQDRQINQPPHF TGCGCCAGCAGCCAAGATCGACAGATCAATCAGCCCCCGCATTTT